This T cell receptor beta chain was sequenced for a study of beta chain features in type 1 diabetes. What was sequenced were expressed TCRB transcripts, since all of the isolated RNA had been reverse transcribed. TCRdb's table, derived via immunoSEQ multiplex PCR, lists solely in-frame clones and lacks some. The data hold 130,000 to 150,000 clones, with under 60% observed a single time. CDR1 is SEHNR and CDR2 is FQNEAQ in the germline V gene (reference sequence). The V segment lost 2 bases and the J segment 3 bases; nucleotides outside the gene matches: 14. This CDR3 region has 18 residues. A few counts support this clone.

Sequences were obtained from Tregs from blood. The source is a man between 18 and 35 years old in good health. The gene calls are TRBV7-9 and TRBJ1-1, with 8 bases identical to TRBD1. CDR3 residues: CASSLIGQGAFPDTEAFF. As DNA, the CDR3 is TGTGCCAGCAGCTTAATCGGCCAGGGGGCTTTCCCGGACACTGAAGCTTTCTTT.